One sample yielded the 17 T cell receptor beta chains listed below, sequenced in a study of somatic mutations in cytotoxic T cells in rheumatoid arthritis. Assay: immunoSEQ multiplex PCR; the TCRdb copy retains only in-frame clones and omits some. Of some 18,000 clones listed, roughly four fifths are singletons. Sequencing was done on a sample of CD8+ T cells sorted from blood. The receptor source for this set is an adult with rheumatoid arthritis.

The chain combines TRBV21-1 with TRBJ1-5; the table's D call TRBD1 went unverified against the DNA. TRBV21-1 is reported as a pseudogene. The CDR3 is 18 amino acids. CDR3: CASSKKPLDRAEDQPQHF. The CDR3 bases are TGTGCCAGCAGCAAGAAACCATTGGACAGGGCCGAGGATCAGCCCCAGCATTTT.

This clone was observed a few times. The chain employs TRBV29-1 and TRBJ2-1; TRBD2 might be the D (6 bases). The CDR3 covers 13 residues. V was cut by 2 bases and J by 5 bases, with 10 bases left in between. The germline V gene encodes CDR1 SQVTM and CDR2 ANQGSEA. CDR3 sequence: CSVEYRGDNEQFF. CDR3 DNA sequence: TGCAGCGTTGAATACCGCGGGGACAATGAGCAGTTCTTC.

Only a few counts were recorded for this clone. The chain is built from TRBV6-1 and TRBJ1-6; a possible D gene is TRBD1 (5 bases). The CDR3 runs 14 residues. Per germline, CDR1 MNHNS and CDR2 SASEGT. V lost 7 bases and J lost 8, with 15 bases in between. As DNA, the CDR3 is TGTGCCAGCACCGCCCTAGGGGCGGATTCACCCCTCCACTTT. It encodes CASTALGADSPLHF.

The rearrangement uses TRBV27 and TRBJ2-1, with TRBD2 as a possible D gene (6 bases). The CDR3 contains 14 residues. CDR1 MNHEY and CDR2 SMNVEV come from the germline V gene (reference sequence). With 5 bases removed from V and 2 bases from J, the gap between germline ends came to 10 bases. CDR3 in amino acids: CASSAGLTYNEQFF. The CDR3 DNA follows: TGTGCCAGCAGTGCGGGACTGACCTACAATGAGCAGTTCTTC.

The chain combines TRBV28 with TRBJ2-2; 10 bases align to TRBD2. CDR1 and CDR2 from the germline V gene are MDHEN and SYDVKM. The CDR3 is made up of 13 amino acids. Losses at the gene ends were 5 bases for V and 6 bases for J; bases not matched to a gene: 0. The CDR3 DNA follows: TGTGCCAGCAGTGGGACTAGCGCCGGGGAGCTGTTTTTT. Translated: CASSGTSAGELFF.

The chain uses TRBV5-5 and TRBJ2-7; D is perhaps TRBD1 (6 bases). CDR3 length equals 17 residues. The V gene lost 1 base and the J gene lost 3 bases, with 20 bases spanning the gap. In germline, CDR1 is SGHKS, CDR2 YYEKEE (reference sequence). CDR3 DNA: TGTGCCAGCAGCTTGTTAACCAGGGGTACGATATACTACGAGCAGTACTTC. Translating gives CASSLLTRGTIYYEQYF.

V is TRBV10-3 and J is TRBJ2-5, with D perhaps matching TRBD2 (7 bases). The germline V gene encodes CDR1 ENHRY and CDR2 SYGVKD. The CDR3 totals 14 residues. The V end was cut by 2 bases, the J end by 3 bases, with 10 bases between. The DNA of the CDR3 is TGTGCCATCAGTGAGAGGGGGGGCGAAGAGACCCAGTACTTC. The encoded protein is CAISERGGEETQYF.

J is TRBJ2-5 and V is TRBV30, with TRBD2 matching 13 bases. Germline CDR1 GTSNPN, CDR2 SVGIG (reference sequence). The CDR3 consists of 19 residues. CDR3 protein: CDRRGGLGTSGTRLATQYF. CDR3 coding DNA: TGTGACAGACGGGGGGGCTTAGGGACTAGCGGGACAAGATTGGCGACCCAGTACTTC.

The chain employs TRBV7-8 and TRBJ1-2, with a weak D call TRBD1 (6 bases). This CDR3 has 14 residues. Between the trimmed V and J ends, which lost 0 bases and 2 bases, there was a span of 7 bases. Germline V gene sequence: CDR1 SGHVS, CDR2 FQNEAQ. The DNA for the CDR3 is TGTGCCAGCAGCTTAGCCGGACAGAACTATGGCTACACCTTC. Its translation: CASSLAGQNYGYTF.

The rearrangement joins TRBV19 to TRBJ2-3, with D unclear. The ends were cut back, 3 bases at V and 2 bases at J, with 12 bases in the middle. The germline V gene has CDR1 LNHDA and CDR2 SQIVND (reference sequence). This CDR3 is 15 amino acids long. The CDR3 DNA sequence: TGTGCCAGTAGTATCGGACGGCCTCTCACAGATACGCAGTATTTT. Protein sequence: CASSIGRPLTDTQYF.

This clone came up once. The sample has other DNA sequences that encode this CDR3 too. The chain combines TRBV6-1 with TRBJ2-5; 8 positions agree with TRBD1. V was clipped by 3 bases and J by 0 bases; unmatched bases: 0. CDR3 size: 14 residues. Germline CDR1 MNHNS, CDR2 SASEGT. This CDR3 is CASSEDRDQETQYF. Here the CDR3 DNA reads TGTGCCAGCAGTGAGGACAGGGACCAAGAGACCCAGTACTTC.

This rearrangement joins TRBV5-1 to TRBJ2-1, with a weak D call TRBD2 (5 bases). The CDR3 sequence is 16 residues long. Germline assignment: CDR1 SGHRS and CDR2 YFSETQ. With 2 bases removed from V and 6 bases from J, the gap between germline ends came to 18 bases. The CDR3 region is CASSLLGVVLPNEQFF. CDR3 nucleotides: TGCGCCAGCAGCTTACTAGGAGTAGTCCTACCCAATGAGCAGTTCTTC. The full variable domain, rest sourced from reference TRBV5-1 and TRBJ2-1, is KAGVTQTPRYLIKTRGQQVTLSCSPISGHRSVSWYQQTPGQGLQFLFEYFSETQRNKGNFPGRFSGRQFSNSRSEMNVSTLELGDSALYLCASSLLGVVLPNEQFFGPGTRLTVL.

The rearrangement joins TRBV5-5 to TRBJ2-7; no definite D call. Germline V gene data show CDR1 as SGHKS and CDR2 as YYEKEE (reference sequence). There are 17 residues in the CDR3. V was trimmed by 1 base and J by 0 bases, leaving 17 bases between them. CDR3 region: CASSLSAERPGSYEQYF. DNA for the CDR3: TGTGCCAGCAGCTTGTCTGCGGAACGCCCCGGCTCCTACGAGCAGTACTTC.

The rearrangement uses TRBV7-6 and TRBJ2-5; the match to TRBD2 covers 11 bases. V lost 5 bases, J lost 4 bases, and 9 bases stayed unmatched. The length of the CDR3 is 16 residues. Germline V lookup: CDR1 SGHVS, CDR2 FNYEAQ. CDR3 DNA: TGTGCCAGCAGCAAACTAGCGGGAGAAACTTTAGAGACCCAGTACTTC. The encoded protein is CASSKLAGETLETQYF.

The V and J genes are TRBV28 and TRBJ1-5; 7 bases are shared with TRBD1. CDR1 MDHEN and CDR2 SYDVKM come from the germline V gene. Trimming took 6 bases from V and 9 from J; bases not matched to a gene: 11. The CDR3 is made up of 14 amino acids. The CDR3 protein is CASSPQGSARPQHF. The CDR3 DNA follows: TGTGCCAGCAGCCCACAGGGGTCGGCGCGGCCCCAGCATTTT.

The rearrangement joins TRBV5-1 to TRBJ2-7; 8 bases map to TRBD1. V lost 3 bases, J lost 4 bases, and 9 bases stayed unmatched. Germline V gene data show CDR1 as SGHRS and CDR2 as YFSETQ. This CDR3 comprises 15 residues. CDR3 sequence: CASSSSQGALYEQYF. The DNA of the CDR3 is TGCGCCAGCAGCTCTTCCCAGGGGGCGCTTTACGAGCAGTACTTC.

This rearrangement joins TRBV7-8 to TRBJ2-2; D ambiguous. Germline loops: CDR1 SGHVS, CDR2 FQNEAQ. The V and J ends lost 1 base and 3 bases respectively, with 15 bases between them. The CDR3 totals 17 residues. In DNA, the CDR3 is TGTGCCAGCAGCTTAGTGGGAACTGCGCGAGACACCGGGGAGCTGTTTTTT. As protein: CASSLVGTARDTGELFF. The full variable domain, its missing parts supplied by reference TRBV7-8 and TRBJ2-2, is GAGVSQSPRYKVAKRGQDVALRCDPISGHVSLFWYQQALGQGPEFLTYFQNEAQLDKSGLPSDRFFAERPEGSVSTLKIQRTQQEDSAVYLCASSLVGTARDTGELFFGEGSRLTVL.